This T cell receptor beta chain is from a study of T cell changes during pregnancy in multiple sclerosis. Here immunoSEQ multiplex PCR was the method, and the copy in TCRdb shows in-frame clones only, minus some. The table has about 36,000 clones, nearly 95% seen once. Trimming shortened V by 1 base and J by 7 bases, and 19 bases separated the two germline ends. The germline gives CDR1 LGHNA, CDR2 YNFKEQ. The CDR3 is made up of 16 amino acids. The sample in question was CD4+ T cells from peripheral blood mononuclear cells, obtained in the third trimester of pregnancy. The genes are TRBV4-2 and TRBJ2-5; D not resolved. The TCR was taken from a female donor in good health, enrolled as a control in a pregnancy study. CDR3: CASSQGPSRPEATQYF. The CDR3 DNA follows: TGTGCCAGCAGCCAAGGGCCCTCTAGGCCGGAAGCGACCCAGTACTTC.